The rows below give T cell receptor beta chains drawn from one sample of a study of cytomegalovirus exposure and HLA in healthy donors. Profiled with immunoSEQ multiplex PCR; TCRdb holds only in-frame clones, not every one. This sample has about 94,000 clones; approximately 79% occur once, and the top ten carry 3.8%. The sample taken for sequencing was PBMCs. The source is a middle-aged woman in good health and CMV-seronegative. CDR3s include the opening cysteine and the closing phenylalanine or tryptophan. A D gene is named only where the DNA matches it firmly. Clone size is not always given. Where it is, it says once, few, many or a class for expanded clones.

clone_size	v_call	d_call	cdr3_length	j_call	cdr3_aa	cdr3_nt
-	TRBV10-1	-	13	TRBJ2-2	CASTATGNGELFF	TGCGCCAGCACCGCAACAGGGAACGGGGAGCTGTTTTTT
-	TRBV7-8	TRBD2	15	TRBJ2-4	CASSRTSGDRNIQYF	TGTGCCAGCAGCCGGACTAGCGGGGATAGAAACATTCAGTACTTC
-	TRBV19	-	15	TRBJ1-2	CASSVSRGVSYGYTF	TGTGCCAGTAGCGTTAGCCGCGGGGTTTCCTATGGCTACACCTTC
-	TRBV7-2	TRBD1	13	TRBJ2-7	CASGQEQGREQYF	TGTGCCAGCGGACAGGAACAGGGTCGCGAGCAGTACTTC
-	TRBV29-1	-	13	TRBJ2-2	CSFGETNTGELFF	TGCAGCTTCGGGGAAACGAACACCGGGGAGCTGTTTTTT
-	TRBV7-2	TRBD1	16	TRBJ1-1	CASSLQQGVRRTEAFF	TGTGCCAGCAGCCTCCAACAGGGGGTGAGGCGCACTGAAGCTTTCTTT
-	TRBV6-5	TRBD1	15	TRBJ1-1	CASSYTRTGNTEAFF	TGTGCCAGCAGTTACACGAGGACAGGGAACACTGAAGCTTTCTTT
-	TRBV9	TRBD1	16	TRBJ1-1	CASSGSTINRGEEAFF	TGTGCCAGCAGCGGCTCAACGATTAACAGGGGTGAGGAAGCTTTCTTT
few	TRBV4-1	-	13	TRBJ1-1	CASSQGGATEAFF	TGCGCCAGCAGCCAGGGGGGGGCGACTGAAGCTTTCTTT
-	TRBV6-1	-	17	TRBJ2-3	CASSELLTGTSTDTQYF	TGTGCCAGCAGTGAATTGCTGACAGGGACTAGCACAGATACGCAGTATTTT
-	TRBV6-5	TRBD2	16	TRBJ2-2	CASSYAASGSTGELFF	TGTGCCAGCAGTTACGCGGCTAGCGGTAGCACCGGGGAGCTGTTTTTT
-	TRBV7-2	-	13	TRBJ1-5	CASSLSPSQPQHF	TGTGCCAGCAGCTTGTCCCCTTCCCAGCCCCAGCATTTT
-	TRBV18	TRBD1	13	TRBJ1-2	CASSAGQEYGYTF	TGTGCCAGCTCAGCGGGACAGGAATATGGCTACACCTTC
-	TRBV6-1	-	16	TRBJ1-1	CASSEAGEGRRTEAFF	TGTGCCAGCAGTGAAGCTGGCGAGGGTAGAAGGACTGAAGCTTTCTTT
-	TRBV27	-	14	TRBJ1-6	CASRKGAYNSPLHF	TGTGCCAGCAGAAAGGGGGCCTATAATTCACCCCTCCACTTT
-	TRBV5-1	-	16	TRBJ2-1	CASIPGKGGTYNEQFF	TGCGCCAGCATCCCAGGGAAGGGGGGGACCTACAATGAGCAGTTCTTC
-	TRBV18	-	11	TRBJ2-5	CASSPEETQYF	TGTGCCAGCTCACCCGAAGAGACCCAGTACTTC
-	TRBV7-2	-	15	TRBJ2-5	CASSLAISNWETQYF	TGTGCCAGCAGCTTAGCGATTAGCAACTGGGAGACCCAGTACTTC
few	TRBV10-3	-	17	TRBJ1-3	CAISESIWQISGNTIYF	TGTGCCATCAGTGAGTCGATTTGGCAAATCTCTGGAAACACCATATATTTT
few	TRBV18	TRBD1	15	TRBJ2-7	CASSPGQVSSYEQYF	TGTGCCAGCTCACCAGGACAGGTTAGCTCCTACGAGCAGTACTTC
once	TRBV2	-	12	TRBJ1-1	CASSSAGREAFF	TGTGCCAGCAGTTCCGCGGGGCGTGAAGCTTTCTTT
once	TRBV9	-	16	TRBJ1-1	CASSVALGEANTEAFF	TGTGCCAGCAGCGTAGCTCTCGGGGAGGCAAACACTGAAGCTTTCTTT
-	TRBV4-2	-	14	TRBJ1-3	CASSQDSAGNTIYF	TGTGCCAGCAGCCAAGACAGTGCTGGAAACACCATATATTTT
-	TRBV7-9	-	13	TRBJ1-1	CASSLVSGTEAFF	TGTGCCAGCAGCTTAGTGTCAGGGACTGAAGCTTTCTTT
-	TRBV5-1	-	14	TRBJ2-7	CASSPGSVGNEQYF	TGCGCCAGCAGCCCAGGAAGTGTGGGCAACGAGCAGTACTTC
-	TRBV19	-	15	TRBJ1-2	CASSIYRTQNYGYTF	TGTGCCAGTAGTATCTATAGAACACAGAACTATGGCTACACCTTC
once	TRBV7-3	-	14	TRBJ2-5	CASSPGLEGETQYF	TGTGCCAGCAGCCCCGGGCTCGAGGGAGAGACCCAGTACTTC
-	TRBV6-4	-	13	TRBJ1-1	CASSAQGGTEAFF	TGTGCCAGCAGTGCCCAGGGTGGCACTGAAGCTTTCTTT
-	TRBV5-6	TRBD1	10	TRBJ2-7	CASSFTQGAF	TGTGCCAGCAGCTTCACTCAGGGGGCCTTC
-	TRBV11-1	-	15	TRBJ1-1	CASSLVGARVTEAFF	TGTGCCAGCAGCTTAGTGGGGGCTCGAGTCACTGAAGCTTTCTTT
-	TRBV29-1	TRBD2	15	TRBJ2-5	CSVLTSGGYQETQYF	TGCAGCGTCCTGACTAGCGGGGGTTATCAAGAGACCCAGTACTTC
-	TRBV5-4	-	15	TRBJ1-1	CASSLAGSMNTEAFF	TGTGCCAGCAGCTTGGCAGGGTCAATGAACACTGAAGCTTTCTTT
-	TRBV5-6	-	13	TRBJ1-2	CASSSRLVFGYTF	TGTGCCAGCAGCTCCAGGCTGGTTTTTGGCTACACCTTC
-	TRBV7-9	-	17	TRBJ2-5	CASSFTFERGLWETQYF	TGTGCCAGCAGCTTCACTTTTGAGAGGGGGTTATGGGAGACCCAGTACTTC
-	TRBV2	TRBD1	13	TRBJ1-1	CASRYRGNTEAFF	TGTGCCAGCAGGTACAGGGGTAACACTGAAGCTTTCTTT
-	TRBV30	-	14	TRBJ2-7	CAWSAVNGYYEQYF	TGTGCCTGGAGTGCCGTGAACGGGTATTACGAGCAGTACTTC
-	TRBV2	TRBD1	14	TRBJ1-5	CASSRRGRDQPQHF	TGTGCCAGCAGTAGGAGGGGGCGCGATCAGCCCCAGCATTTT
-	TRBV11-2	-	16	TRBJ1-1	CASSFNRGSTNTEAFF	TGTGCCAGCAGCTTTAATAGGGGATCTACGAACACTGAAGCTTTCTTT
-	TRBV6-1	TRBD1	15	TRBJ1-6	CASSRRGLFDSPLHF	TGTGCCAGCAGCCGCAGGGGGCTTTTCGATTCACCCCTCCACTTT
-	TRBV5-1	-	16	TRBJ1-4	CASSLTRAATNEKLFF	TGCGCCAGCAGTCTGACCAGGGCTGCGACTAATGAAAAACTGTTTTTT
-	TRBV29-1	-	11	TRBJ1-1	CSVSAGTEAFF	TGCAGCGTCTCGGCGGGCACTGAAGCTTTCTTT
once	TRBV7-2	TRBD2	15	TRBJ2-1	CASSSRTSGGWEQFF	TGTGCCAGCAGCTCCCGGACTAGCGGGGGATGGGAGCAGTTCTTC
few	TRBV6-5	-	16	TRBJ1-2	CASSFRWTAYYYGYTF	TGTGCCAGCAGTTTTCGATGGACAGCCTACTACTATGGCTACACCTTC
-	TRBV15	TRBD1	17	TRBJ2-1	CATSRYLDRVQYNEQFF	TGTGCCACCAGCAGATACCTCGACAGGGTGCAGTACAATGAGCAGTTCTTC
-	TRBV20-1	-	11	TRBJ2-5	CSARPLETQYF	TGCAGTGCTAGACCACTTGAGACCCAGTACTTC
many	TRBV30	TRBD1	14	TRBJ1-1	CAWSGGQLNTEAFF	TGTGCCTGGAGTGGGGGACAGTTGAACACTGAAGCTTTCTTT
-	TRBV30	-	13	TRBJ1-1	CAWSRQGGTEAFF	TGTGCCTGGAGTCGGCAGGGTGGTACTGAAGCTTTCTTT
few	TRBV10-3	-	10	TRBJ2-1	CASGTNEQFF	TGTGCCAGCGGGACCAATGAGCAGTTCTTC
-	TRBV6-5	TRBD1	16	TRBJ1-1	CASSSRQGGKNTEAFF	TGTGCCAGCAGTTCTAGACAGGGTGGTAAAAACACTGAAGCTTTCTTT
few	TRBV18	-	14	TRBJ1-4	CASSPKGRTEKLFF	TGTGCCAGCTCACCGAAGGGGAGGACTGAAAAACTGTTTTTT
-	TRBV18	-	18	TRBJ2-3	CASSPSRVNQGYADTQYF	TGTGCCAGCTCACCATCAAGGGTAAACCAGGGGTACGCAGATACGCAGTATTTT